Shown below are 12 T cell receptor beta chains from a single sample sequenced in a study of T-cell memory formation after mild COVID-19 (dated by TCRdb to the early 2020s). Libraries were made using 5' RACE. Sequencing instrument: Illumina NovaSeq 6000. TCRdb passed the public sequencing reads through fastp at Q25 and MiXCR, retaining productive beta sequences. Each record represents a unique CDR3 protein, reported with the most common genes and DNA among its rows. The sample contains about 240,000 distinct CDR3 sequences, approximately 10% of them found a single time. The ten biggest clones cover roughly 21% of the sample. Sequenced material: PBMCs or a T cell subset sorted from them (not recorded which). These receptors were obtained from a young man who had mild COVID-19 (a few samples of this study predate the infection). The sample titles of this study are shuffled in the database, so cell type and time point are left out; the donor was told from shared clones.

This clonotype was recorded a few times. The V gene is TRBV5-6, the J gene TRBJ1-1; the D is unclear. This CDR3 has 13 amino acids. Trimming pared 2 bases from V and 9 bases from J, leaving 14 bases between. CDR1 SGHDT and CDR2 YYEEEE come from the germline V gene. CDR3 sequence (DNA): TGTGCCAGCAGCTTCGTGACCGTGGGCCAAGCTTTCTTT. Translating gives CASSFVTVGQAFF.

This clonotype was counted only a few times. V and J are TRBV7-3 and TRBJ2-3, with 12 bases identical to TRBD1. Germline CDR1 and CDR2: SGHTA and FQGTGA. The CDR3 has 17 residues. The J segment lost 3 bases and the V segment lost 1 base, leaving 5 bases of the junction unmatched. CDR3 protein: CASSLRAGQGATDTQYF. Here the CDR3 DNA reads TGTGCCAGCAGCTTAAGGGCGGGACAGGGGGCTACAGATACGCAGTATTTT.

J is TRBJ1-2 and V is TRBV12-3 or TRBV12-4; 7 bases line up with TRBD1. This CDR3 region has 14 residues. V dropped 8 bases and J dropped 3; count of bases not matched to a gene: 9. CDR3 sequence reads: CASGGGTVYYGYTF. The CDR3 coding sequence is TGTGCCAGCGGGGGGGGGACAGTTTACTATGGCTACACCTTC.

This clonotype came up a few times. The chain has TRBV4-1 and TRBJ2-2, with TRBD2 matching over 7 bases. Germline V gives CDR1 MGHRA, CDR2 YSYEKL. The trim removed 2 bases at V and 4 bases at J, leaving 4 bases unmatched. This CDR3 is 15 amino acids long. CDR3 bases: TGCGCCAGCAGCCAAAGGTCGGGGGGCACCGGGGAGCTGTTTTTT. It encodes CASSQRSGGTGELFF.

This clonotype was counted many times. The rearrangement joins TRBV3-1 to TRBJ1-5, with D hard to call. CDR3 size: 13 residues. Germline-derived CDR1 and CDR2 are LGHDT and YNNKEL (reference sequence). Trimming removed 0 bases from V and 7 bases from J, with 7 bases in between. This chain's CDR3 is CASSQDMIQPQHF. DNA of the CDR3: TGTGCCAGCAGCCAAGACATGATCCAGCCCCAGCATTTT. Full variable domain (outside the CDR3, taken from reference TRBV3-1 and TRBJ1-5): DTAVSQTPKYLVTQMGNDKSIKCEQNLGHDTMYWYKQDSKKFLKIMFSYNNKELIINETVPNRFSPKSPDKAHLNLHINSLELGDSAVYFCASSQDMIQPQHFGDGTRLSIL.

J is TRBJ1-5 and V is TRBV5-1; TRBD1 might be the D (5 bases). Germline V lookup: CDR1 SGHRS, CDR2 YFSETQ. This CDR3 contains 16 residues. The germline V and J ends were trimmed by 1 base and 5 bases, with 16 bases remaining between them. The CDR3 DNA reads as TGCGCCAGCAGCTTGCACCTGGGACTGTCGGATCAGCCCCAGCATTTT. This sequence encodes CASSLHLGLSDQPQHF.

The sample holds many counts of this clonotype. The chain links TRBV7-8 to TRBJ2-3; 7 bases map to TRBD2. Per the germline V gene, CDR1 is SGHVS and CDR2 is FQNEAQ. CDR3 length: 15 amino acids. V lost 3 bases to trimming and J lost 2 bases; unmatched junction nucleotides: 5. The CDR3 protein is CASSLGGTLTDTQYF. CDR3 coding DNA: TGTGCCAGCAGCTTGGGAGGGACGCTCACAGATACGCAGTATTTT.

This clonotype was detected only a few times. V is TRBV7-2 and J is TRBJ2-5; no reliable D call. Germline CDR1 reads SGHTA; CDR2 reads FQGNSA. V gave up 4 bases and J gave up 5 bases, with 8 bases separating them. The CDR3 extends over 12 amino acids. Written as DNA, the CDR3 is TGTGCCAGCAGCTCTGTACTGGAGACCCAGTACTTC. Translating it yields CASSSVLETQYF.

This clonotype came up many times. V and J are TRBV6-5 and TRBJ2-1; the match to TRBD2 covers 12 bases. With V trimmed by 2 bases and J by 9 bases, 5 bases remained unmatched. From germline, CDR1 is MNHEY and CDR2 SVGAGI. The CDR3 totals 15 residues. The CDR3 here is CASSYETSGGFEQFF. For the CDR3, the DNA is TGTGCCAGCAGTTACGAGACTAGCGGGGGATTTGAGCAGTTCTTC.

This clonotype was seen a few times. The J gene is TRBJ2-3, the V gene TRBV7-3, with TRBD2 as a possible D gene (5 bases). Trimming shortened V by 4 bases and J by 2 bases, and 10 bases separated the two germline ends. The CDR3 spans 14 residues. Germline assignment: CDR1 SGHTA and CDR2 FQGTGA. CDR3 sequence reads: CASSSLGNTDTQYF. DNA for the CDR3: TGTGCCAGCAGCTCCCTCGGGAACACAGATACGCAGTATTTT.

Ten or more counts support this clonotype. The V and J genes are TRBV12-3 or TRBV12-4 and TRBJ2-7; no firm D call. V was shortened by 6 bases and J by 3 bases, with 12 bases between the two germline ends. The length of the CDR3 is 13 residues. CDR3 DNA sequence: TGTGCCAGCAGACTGGGCTTCGGCTACGAGCAGTACTTC. It specifies CASRLGFGYEQYF.

This clonotype has only a few counts. The chain recombines TRBV7-9 with TRBJ2-7, with TRBD1 as a possible D gene (6 bases). Germline V gene data show CDR1 as SEHNR and CDR2 as FQNEAQ (reference sequence). Trimming removed 5 bases at V and 1 base at J, with 9 bases between. This CDR3 has 13 residues. Here the CDR3 reads CASSHTGSYEQYV. The CDR3 DNA reads TGTGCCAGCAGCCACACAGGGTCCTACGAGCAGTACGTC.